The next 21 T cell receptor beta chains were all read from a single sample in a study of blood T cell repertoires in COVID-19. Here immunoSEQ multiplex PCR was the method, and the copy in TCRdb shows in-frame clones only, minus some. This sample yields 200,000 to 300,000 clones, of which about 89% are seen a single time; 2% to 3% belongs to the top ten. The sample taken for sequencing was peripheral blood. These receptors all stem from a woman in her forties or fifties with acute or convalescent COVID-19.

The CDR3: CAGEREQGDEQFF. As DNA, the CDR3 is TGTGCCGGAGAGCGGGAGCAAGGGGATGAGCAGTTCTTC. The chain is built from TRBV7-9 and TRBJ2-1; 8 nucleotides match TRBD2. After removal of 11 bases from V and 8 bases from J, the junction contained 11 bases not matched to a gene. Looked up from germline, CDR1 is SEHNR and CDR2 is FQNEAQ (reference sequence). The CDR3 spans 13 residues.

The V gene is TRBV7-9, the J gene TRBJ2-7; 9 bases match TRBD1. Germline CDR1 reads SEHNR; CDR2 reads FQNEAQ (reference sequence). V gave up 5 bases and J gave up 6 bases; unmatched junction bases: 8. This CDR3 contains 14 residues. In nucleotides, the CDR3 is TGTGCCAGCAGCCCGGACAGGGGAGGGGGCGAGCAGTACTTC. This gives the protein CASSPDRGGGEQYF.

V and J are TRBV5-1 and TRBJ2-3, with 9 bases lining up with TRBD2. There are 17 residues in the CDR3. Germline V gene lookup returns CDR1 SGHRS and CDR2 YFSETQ. With 2 bases clipped from V and 2 bases from J, the junction kept 9 bases outside the gene matches. The DNA of the CDR3 is TGCGCCAGCAGCTTCCCGCGCGGGGGGGAAATCACAGATACGCAGTATTTT. Its translation is CASSFPRGGEITDTQYF. Full variable domain (missing parts from reference TRBV5-1 and TRBJ2-3): KAGVTQTPRYLIKTRGQQVTLSCSPISGHRSVSWYQQTPGQGLQFLFEYFSETQRNKGNFPGRFSGRQFSNSRSEMNVSTLELGDSALYLCASSFPRGGEITDTQYFGPGTRLTVL.

The rearrangement uses TRBV19 and TRBJ2-7; tentative D call: TRBD2 (7 bases). Germline values: CDR1 LNHDA, CDR2 SQIVND (reference sequence). Trimming stripped 4 bases from V and 3 bases from J, with 13 bases between. This CDR3 spans 14 amino acids. The CDR3 reads CASSKTGRVYEQYF. DNA for the CDR3: TGTGCCAGTAGTAAAACAGGGAGGGTCTACGAGCAGTACTTC. The entire variable domain, with the rest obtained from reference TRBV19 and TRBJ2-7, is as follows: DGGITQSPKYLFRKEGQNVTLSCEQNLNHDAMYWYRQDPGQGLRLIYYSQIVNDFQKGDIAEGYSVSREKKESFPLTVTSAQKNPTAFYLCASSKTGRVYEQYFGPGTRLTVT.

In nucleotides, the CDR3 is TGTGCCAGCAGCTTGGGACAGGGATCTAACGAGCAGTACTTC. It translates to CASSLGQGSNEQYF. The chain combines TRBV5-4 with TRBJ2-7; TRBD1 agrees at 7 bases. The ends lost 0 bases at V and 5 bases at J; junction bases unmatched: 5. This CDR3 has 14 residues. CDR1 is SGHNT and CDR2 is YYREEE in the germline V gene (reference sequence). Full variable domain (rest looked up from reference TRBV5-4 and TRBJ2-7): ETGVTQSPTHLIKTRGQQVTLRCSSQSGHNTVSWYQQALGQGPQFIFQYYREEENGRGNFPPRFSGLQFPNYSSELNVNALELDDSALYLCASSLGQGSNEQYFGPGTRLTVT.

J is TRBJ1-2 and V is TRBV12-3 or TRBV12-4; D perhaps matches TRBD1 (5 bases). Trimming took off 3 bases at V and 8 bases at J, with 10 bases between the two ends. The CDR3 loop spans 12 amino acids. DNA of the CDR3: TGTGCCAGCAGTTTTACAGGCCTCGGCTACACCTTC. This codes for CASSFTGLGYTF.

V is TRBV24-1 and J is TRBJ2-1; TRBD1 might be the D (5 bases). CDR1 KGHDR and CDR2 SFDVKD come from the germline V gene. This CDR3 region has 18 residues. Trimming removed 0 bases from V and 0 bases from J, with 14 bases in between. The CDR3 spells CATSDLRGSTSSYNEQFF. The CDR3 bases are TGTGCCACCAGTGATTTGAGGGGATCAACTTCCTCCTACAATGAGCAGTTCTTC.

V usage is TRBV19 and J usage is TRBJ1-1; D is uncertain. The V and J ends lost 0 bases and 4 bases respectively, with 9 bases between them. The CDR3 spans 14 residues. Germline-derived CDR1 and CDR2 are LNHDA and SQIVND (reference sequence). CDR3 residues: CASSIEGRTTEAFF. The CDR3 coding sequence is TGTGCCAGTAGTATAGAAGGGAGGACCACTGAAGCTTTCTTT.

The chain employs TRBV5-8 and TRBJ2-7; TRBD2 agrees at 13 bases. V lost 0 bases and J lost 3; bases outside the gene matches: 0. The CDR3 length is 15 residues. The germline V gene has CDR1 SGHTS and CDR2 YDEGEE. CDR3 amino acids: CASSLGLAGGYEQYF. The CDR3 DNA reads as TGTGCCAGCAGCTTGGGACTAGCGGGGGGCTACGAGCAGTACTTC.

This chain connects TRBV29-1 to TRBJ1-1; TRBD1 agrees at 7 bases. CDR1 is SQVTM and CDR2 is ANQGSEA in the germline V gene. J lost 5 bases, V lost 8 bases, and 11 bases had no gene match. The CDR3 has 13 amino acids. DNA of the CDR3: TGCAGCATCAGACAGGGAAGTTTGACTGAAGCTTTCTTT. It is translated as CSIRQGSLTEAFF.

V is TRBV19 and J is TRBJ2-1; perhaps TRBD2 as D (6 bases). There are 14 residues in the CDR3. Germline V gene sequence: CDR1 LNHDA, CDR2 SQIVND (reference sequence). The V and J ends lost 5 bases and 9 bases respectively, with 17 bases between them. CDR3 protein: CASSGAGPRSEQFF. As DNA, the CDR3 is TGTGCCAGTAGTGGGGCGGGGCCTCGGAGTGAGCAGTTCTTC.

This rearrangement joins TRBV28 to TRBJ1-1; D possibly corresponds to TRBD1 (5 bases). Germline V lookup: CDR1 MDHEN, CDR2 SYDVKM. The germline V and J ends were trimmed by 8 bases and 0 bases, with 7 bases remaining between them. CDR3 size: 12 residues. The DNA for the CDR3 is TGTGCCAGCCGACAGCTGAACACTGAAGCTTTCTTT. This sequence encodes CASRQLNTEAFF.

This clone has a single count. The chain links TRBV5-1 to TRBJ2-1, with D unclear. CDR1 and CDR2 (germline): SGHRS, YFSETQ. The ends were cut back, 0 bases at V and 7 bases at J, with 8 bases in the middle. This CDR3 region has 13 residues. The CDR3 sequence is CASSLVTMNEQFF. Written as DNA, the CDR3 is TGCGCCAGCAGCTTGGTGACAATGAATGAGCAGTTCTTC.

This chain joins TRBV2 and TRBJ1-1; the D gene is possibly TRBD1 (5 bases). There are 14 residues in the CDR3. V was shortened by 5 bases and J by 4 bases, with 14 bases between the two germline ends. CDR1 and CDR2 (germline): SNHLY, FYNNEI. The CDR3 reads CASSFKGIVTEAFF. The DNA of the CDR3 is TGTGCCAGCAGTTTTAAGGGGATCGTCACTGAAGCTTTCTTT.

The V and J genes are TRBV7-2 and TRBJ2-7; TRBD2 matches 12 bases. This CDR3 contains 14 residues. V lost 5 bases and J lost 6; bases outside the gene matches: 5. The V gene's germline CDR1 is SGHTA and CDR2 FQGNSA. In DNA, the CDR3 is TGTGCCAGCAGCGGCCCGGGACTAGCGGGCGAGCAGTACTTC. It is translated as CASSGPGLAGEQYF.

The chain combines TRBV9 with TRBJ2-1, with D perhaps TRBD2 (6 bases). The CDR3 is 14 amino acids. Looked up from germline, CDR1 is SGDLS and CDR2 is YYNGEE. Between the trimmed V and J ends, which lost 4 bases and 10 bases, there was a span of 18 bases. The CDR3 DNA follows: TGTGCCAGCAGCCTCATCGGGAGCTCTAGCGAGCAGTTCTTC. Amino acid sequence: CASSLIGSSSEQFF.

CDR3 sequence: CASSERGSYNEQFF. The CDR3 bases are TGTGCCAGCAGCGAACGGGGGTCCTACAATGAGCAGTTCTTC. The chain links TRBV5-4 to TRBJ2-1; D is perhaps TRBD2 (6 bases). Germline V gene sequence: CDR1 SGHNT, CDR2 YYREEE (reference sequence). The CDR3 loop spans 14 amino acids. V dropped 4 bases and J dropped 1 base, with 9 bases sitting between them.

The chain uses TRBV7-9 and TRBJ1-4; 9 nucleotides agree with TRBD1. V shed 5 bases and J 5 bases; nucleotides not matched to a gene: 12. Germline CDR1 and CDR2: SEHNR and FQNEAQ (reference sequence). The CDR3 runs 17 residues. The CDR3 is CASSPLPGQGPNEKLFF. CDR3 nucleotide sequence: TGTGCCAGCAGCCCACTACCGGGACAGGGTCCAAATGAAAAACTGTTTTTT. The whole variable domain, remainder taken from reference TRBV7-9 and TRBJ1-4, is DTGVSQNPRHKITKRGQNVTFRCDPISEHNRLYWYRQTLGQGPEFLTYFQNEAQLEKSRLLSDRFSAERPKGSFSTLEIQRTEQGDSAMYLCASSPLPGQGPNEKLFFGSGTQLSVL.

This chain uses TRBV6-5 with TRBJ2-7; 7 bases match TRBD1. CDR3 size: 13 residues. V lost 7 bases to trimming and J lost 4 bases; unmatched junction nucleotides: 7. Looked up from germline, CDR1 is MNHEY and CDR2 is SVGAGI. The CDR3 here is CASTIRDSYEQYF. The CDR3 bases are TGTGCCAGCACCATCCGGGACAGTTACGAGCAGTACTTC.

The chain combines TRBV18 with TRBJ2-7; tentative D call: TRBD2 (6 bases). The CDR3 consists of 13 residues. CDR1 KGHSH and CDR2 LQKENI come from the germline V gene. Deletions cut 5 bases from V and 7 bases from J, with 15 bases between. DNA of the CDR3: TGTGCCAGCTCATCTGGGACTTTAGAGGAGCAGTACTTC. Translation gives CASSSGTLEEQYF.

The rearrangement uses TRBV4-2 and TRBJ1-1; D call uncertain. V was shortened by 1 base and J by 7 bases, with 10 bases between the two germline ends. There are 13 residues in the CDR3. Germline V gene lookup returns CDR1 LGHNA and CDR2 YNFKEQ. This chain's CDR3 is CASSQGLRDEAFF. CDR3 nucleotide sequence: TGTGCCAGCAGCCAAGGACTTCGGGATGAAGCTTTCTTT.